This T cell receptor beta chain was observed in a study of regulatory T cells in long-lasting Graves disease. Study-level results: Whereas about 870 public clonotypes were shared by new patients, persistent patients shared more, at approximately 2,700.

This clonotype was found many times. Its antigen remains unidentified. The sample's time point: newly diagnosed GD, antithyroid drugs for less than 3 months. From RNA extracted from PBMCs, the TCR library was made. iRepertoire HTBI primers and Arm-PCR of CDR3 regions built TCR beta libraries. Each CDR3 protein is one row after TCRdb ran MiXCR on the multiplex PCR reads. The sample gives over 350,000 distinct CDR3 sequences, 12% to 15% of which show up once; approximately 19% is in the top ten. Trimming removed 3 bases from V and 6 bases from J; junction bases left unmatched: 11. The CDR3 is made up of 16 amino acids. Germline-derived CDR1 and CDR2 are SNHLY and FYNNEI. Separately, the same data were catalogued under a study of T cells in Graves' hyperthyroidism and ophthalmopathy. That paper adds: Blood held most thyroid clonotypes expanded above 0.001 frequency.

This sequence joins TRBV2 and TRBJ2-3, with 8 bases that match TRBD1. This sequence was found in a woman in her 50s with Graves disease. The specimen comprised peripheral blood mononuclear cells (PBMCs), sampled at new diagnosis, from a patient treated with antithyroid drugs. The CDR3 loop reads CASSDDRGPMRDTQYF. The CDR3 DNA is TGTGCCAGCAGTGACGACAGGGGCCCTATGAGGGATACGCAGTATTTT.